This TCR beta chain came from a study of CXCR3-negative and CXCR3-positive naive CD8 T cells. All TRB cDNA libraries came from 5' RACE performed with UMI labels. Each CDR3 protein gets one entry in TCRdb, which reprocessed the 5' RACE reads and gives no DNA. This sample contains tens of thousands of distinct CDR3 sequences. Findings of the study overall: With CXCR3 expression partially decreased after cryopreservation, most assays relied on fresh PBMCs.

As regards this clonotype: No antigen is known for it.

The CDR3 runs 12 residues. Germline CDR1 reads SGHVS; CDR2 reads FNYEAQ. V is TRBV7-6 and J is TRBJ1-1. This sequence originates from a human donor in good health. Some clones in this sample may be carry-over from other donors' samples. Sequences were obtained from naive CXCR3- CD8+ T cells from blood. Subset here: CD45RO-CCR7+CD27+CD95- naive CD8+ T cells lacking CXCR3 (TNR3-). CDR3 in amino acids: CASSPGGIEAFF.